This TCR beta chain was recovered during a study of beta chain features in type 1 diabetes. This clone has just a few counts. Its antigen is currently unknown. The CDR3 is 17 amino acids. Study-wide points: The cDNA sequencing approach could over-represent high-TCR-expressing cells. Among all four CD4+ subsets, Type 1 diabetes patients had TCRB CDR3s that were moderately but significantly shorter. A potential PCR bias toward shorter templates would be equal in patient and control samples.

Expressed TCRB transcripts were sequenced because the isolated RNA had all been reverse transcribed beforehand. The assay was immunoSEQ multiplex PCR, and TCRdb's table has in-frame clones only and misses some. This table holds 150,000 to 170,000 clones, around 10% found once. The sequenced material came from central memory CD4+ T cells from blood. This TCR came from a man aged 25 to 45 with type 1 diabetes. The chain links TRBV21-1 to TRBJ1-3; the D call TRBD1 from the table was never checked on the DNA. TRBV21-1 is shown as a pseudogene. The CDR3 nucleotides are TGTGCCAGCATGGACCCGACAGGTCCTAGCTCTGGAAACACCATATATTTT. As protein: CASMDPTGPSSGNTIYF.